This entry features one T cell receptor beta chain sequence. Its antigen is undetermined. The sample belongs to a study of CD8 T cells in Susac syndrome. The study's findings and limits: The study admitted that it had a relatively small number of individuals in its TCR sequencing and HLA analysis.

After extraction with the RNeasy kit, roughly 0.45 to 1 ug of the RNA was reverse transcribed using random hexamers. An immunoSEQ multiplex PCR amplified TCR beta CDR3 over 54 Vbeta and 13 Jbeta. Each CDR3 protein gets one entry after TCRdb re-called the immunoSEQ multiplex PCR reads with MiXCR. Among about 120,000 distinct CDR3 sequences listed, about nine tenths were seen once. Germline CDR1 is MNHEY and CDR2 is SVGAGI. The CDR3 is 13 amino acids. V lost 2 bases and J 1 base, leaving 2 bases between the germline ends. The study used healthy donors as controls matched for age and sex. Bulk CD8+ and CD4+ cells came from magnetic negative isolation; CD8+ TEMRA by FACS.

The sequencing input was CD4+ T cells from PBMCs. J is TRBJ2-2 and V is TRBV6-5; no definite D call. This receptor was obtained from a human donor in good health. CDR3 loop: CASSYQNTGELFF. The CDR3 nucleotides read TGTGCCAGCAGTTACCAGAACACCGGGGAGCTGTTTTTT.